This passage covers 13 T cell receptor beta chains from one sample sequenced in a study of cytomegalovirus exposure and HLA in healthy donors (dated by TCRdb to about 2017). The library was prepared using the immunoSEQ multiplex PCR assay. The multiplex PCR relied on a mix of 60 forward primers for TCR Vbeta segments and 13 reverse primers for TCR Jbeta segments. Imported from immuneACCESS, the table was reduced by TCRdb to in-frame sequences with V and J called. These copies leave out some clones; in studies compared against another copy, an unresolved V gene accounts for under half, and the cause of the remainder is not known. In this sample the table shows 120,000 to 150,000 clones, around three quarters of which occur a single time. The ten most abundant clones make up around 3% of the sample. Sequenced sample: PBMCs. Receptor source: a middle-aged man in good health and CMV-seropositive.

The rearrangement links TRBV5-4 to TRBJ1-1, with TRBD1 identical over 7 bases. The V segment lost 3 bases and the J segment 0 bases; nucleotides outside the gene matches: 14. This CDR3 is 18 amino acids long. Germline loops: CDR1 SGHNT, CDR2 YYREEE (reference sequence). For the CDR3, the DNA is TGTGCCAGCAGCTCTGGAGGTTTCGGGGGACAGATGAACACTGAAGCTTTCTTT. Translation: CASSSGGFGGQMNTEAFF.

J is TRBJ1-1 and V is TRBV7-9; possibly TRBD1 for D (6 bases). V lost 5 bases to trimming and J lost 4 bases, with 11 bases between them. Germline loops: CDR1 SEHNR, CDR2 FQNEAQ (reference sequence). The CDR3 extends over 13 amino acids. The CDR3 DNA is TGTGCCAGCAGCGCCGTACAGGGCACTGAAGCTTTCTTT. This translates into CASSAVQGTEAFF. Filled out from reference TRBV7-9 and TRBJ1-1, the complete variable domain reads DTGVSQNPRHKITKRGQNVTFRCDPISEHNRLYWYRQTLGQGPEFLTYFQNEAQLEKSRLLSDRFSAERPKGSFSTLEIQRTEQGDSAMYLCASSAVQGTEAFFGQGTRLTVV.

The CDR3 DNA sequence: TGTGCCAGCAGCTTGGGTACAGCGGGAGTCCCCTACAATGAGCAGTTCTTC. It encodes CASSLGTAGVPYNEQFF. The V call is TRBV7-8, the J call TRBJ2-1; 8 bases agree with TRBD2. The CDR3 is 17 residues long. Germline V gene sequence: CDR1 SGHVS, CDR2 FQNEAQ. V dropped 3 bases and J dropped 2; count of bases not matched to a gene: 9.

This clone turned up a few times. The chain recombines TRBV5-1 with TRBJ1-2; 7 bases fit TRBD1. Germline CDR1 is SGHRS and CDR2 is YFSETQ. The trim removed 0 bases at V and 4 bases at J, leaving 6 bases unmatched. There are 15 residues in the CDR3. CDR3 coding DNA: TGCGCCAGCAGCTTGGAGGGGGCCGCACTCTATGGCTACACCTTC. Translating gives CASSLEGAALYGYTF. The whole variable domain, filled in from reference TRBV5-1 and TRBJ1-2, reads KAGVTQTPRYLIKTRGQQVTLSCSPISGHRSVSWYQQTPGQGLQFLFEYFSETQRNKGNFPGRFSGRQFSNSRSEMNVSTLELGDSALYLCASSLEGAALYGYTFGSGTRLTVV.

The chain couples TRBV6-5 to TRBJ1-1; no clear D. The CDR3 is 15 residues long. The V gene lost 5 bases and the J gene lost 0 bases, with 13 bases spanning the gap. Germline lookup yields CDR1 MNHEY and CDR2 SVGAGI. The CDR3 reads CASSPEGGLNTEAFF. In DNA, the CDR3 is TGTGCCAGCAGTCCGGAAGGAGGGTTGAACACTGAAGCTTTCTTT.

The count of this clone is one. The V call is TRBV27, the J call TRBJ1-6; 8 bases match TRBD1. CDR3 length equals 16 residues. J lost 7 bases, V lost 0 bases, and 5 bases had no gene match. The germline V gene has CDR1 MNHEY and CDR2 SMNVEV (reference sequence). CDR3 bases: TGTGCCAGCAGTTTATCTTTAACAGGGGGGAATTCACCCCTCCACTTT. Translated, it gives CASSLSLTGGNSPLHF.

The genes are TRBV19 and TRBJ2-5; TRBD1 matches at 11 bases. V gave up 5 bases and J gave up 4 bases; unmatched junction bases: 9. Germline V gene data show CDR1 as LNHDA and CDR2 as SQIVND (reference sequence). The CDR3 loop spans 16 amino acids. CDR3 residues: CASSFGQGALGETQYF. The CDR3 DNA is TGTGCCAGTAGTTTCGGACAGGGGGCATTGGGAGAGACCCAGTACTTC.

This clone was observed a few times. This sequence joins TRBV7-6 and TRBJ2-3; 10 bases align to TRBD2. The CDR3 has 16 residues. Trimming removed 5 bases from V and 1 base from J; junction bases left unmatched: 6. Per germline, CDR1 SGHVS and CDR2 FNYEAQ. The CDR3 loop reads CASSMGLASRTDTQYF. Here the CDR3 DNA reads TGTGCCAGCAGCATGGGACTAGCGTCCCGCACAGATACGCAGTATTTT.

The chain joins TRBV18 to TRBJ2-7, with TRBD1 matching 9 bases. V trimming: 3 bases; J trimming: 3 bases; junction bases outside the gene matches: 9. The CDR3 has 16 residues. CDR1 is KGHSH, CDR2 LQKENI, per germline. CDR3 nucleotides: TGTGCCAGCTCACCGGCCGGGACAGGGTTCCTCTACGAGCAGTACTTC. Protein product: CASSPAGTGFLYEQYF.

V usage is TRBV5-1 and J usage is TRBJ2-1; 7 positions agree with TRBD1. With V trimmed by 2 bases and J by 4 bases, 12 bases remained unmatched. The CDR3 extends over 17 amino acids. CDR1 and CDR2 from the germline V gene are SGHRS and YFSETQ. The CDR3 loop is CASSFNRDSNKYNEQFF. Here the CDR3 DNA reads TGCGCCAGCAGCTTTAACCGGGACAGTAACAAATACAATGAGCAGTTCTTC.

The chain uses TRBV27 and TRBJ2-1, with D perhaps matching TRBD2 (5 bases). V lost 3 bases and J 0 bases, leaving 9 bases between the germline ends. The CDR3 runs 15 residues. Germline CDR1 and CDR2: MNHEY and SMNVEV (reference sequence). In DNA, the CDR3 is TGTGCCAGCAGTTTGTTAGCGAGCTCCTACAATGAGCAGTTCTTC. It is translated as CASSLLASSYNEQFF.

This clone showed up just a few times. The CDR3 region is CASRLDREGNTIYF. CDR3 in DNA: TGTGCCAGCAGATTGGACAGGGAGGGAAACACCATATATTTT. The chain uses TRBV27 and TRBJ1-3; 8 bases are shared with TRBD1. CDR1 is MNHEY, CDR2 SMNVEV, per germline (reference sequence). Trimming cost V 6 bases and J 4 bases; bases outside gene matches: 5. The CDR3 contains 14 residues.

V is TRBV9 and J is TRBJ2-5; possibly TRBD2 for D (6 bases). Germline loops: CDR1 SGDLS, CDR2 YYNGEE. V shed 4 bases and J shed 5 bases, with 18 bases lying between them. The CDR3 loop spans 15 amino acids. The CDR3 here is CASSPQSIAGETQYF. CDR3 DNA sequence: TGTGCCAGCAGCCCACAATCGATTGCGGGGGAGACCCAGTACTTC. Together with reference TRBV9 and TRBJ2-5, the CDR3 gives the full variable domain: DSGVTQTPKHLITATGQRVTLRCSPRSGDLSVYWYQQSLDQGLQFLIQYYNGEERAKGNILERFSAQQFPDLHSELNLSSLELGDSALYFCASSPQSIAGETQYFGPGTRLLVL.